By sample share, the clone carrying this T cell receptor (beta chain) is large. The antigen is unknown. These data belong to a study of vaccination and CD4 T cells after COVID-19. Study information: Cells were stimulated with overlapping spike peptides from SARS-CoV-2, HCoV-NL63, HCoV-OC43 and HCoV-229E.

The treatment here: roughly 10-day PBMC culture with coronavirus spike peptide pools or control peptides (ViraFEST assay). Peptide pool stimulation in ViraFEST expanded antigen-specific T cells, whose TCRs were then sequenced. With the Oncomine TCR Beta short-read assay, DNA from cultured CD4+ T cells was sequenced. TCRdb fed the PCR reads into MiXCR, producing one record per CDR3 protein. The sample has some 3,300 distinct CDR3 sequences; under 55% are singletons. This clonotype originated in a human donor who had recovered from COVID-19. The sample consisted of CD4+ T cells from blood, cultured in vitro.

The CDR3 DNA reads as TGTGCCAGCAGCTTAGCGGCGAGCGGGAGTGGCGGGGAGCTGTTTTTT. It yields the protein CASSLAASGSGGELFF. The chain carries TRBV7-8 and TRBJ2-2, with 8 positions matching TRBD2. V dropped 0 bases and J dropped 7; count of bases not matched to a gene: 7. Germline CDR1 is SGHVS and CDR2 is FQNEAQ. The CDR3 contains 16 residues.